One and the same sample provided the 2 T cell receptor beta chains below, sequenced in a study of T cell repertoires in cytomegalovirus infection. TCRdb fed the reads into MiXCR, producing one record per CDR3 protein. Of tens of thousands of distinct CDR3 sequences in the sample, approximately 42% are singletons; the top ten hold over 90%. Their antigen targets remain unknown. Specimen: CD8+ T cells from cultured PBMCs, collected from culture after CMV antigen stimulation. All receptors come from a human donor in good health (CMV status not recorded). Some clones in this sample may be carry-over from other donors' samples.

There are a few counts of this clonotype. The chain links TRBV7-6 to TRBJ2-1, with 10 bases fitting TRBD2. V lost 1 base, J lost 2 bases, and 11 bases stayed unmatched. This CDR3 region has 19 residues. Germline CDR1 and CDR2: SGHVS and FNYEAQ. The CDR3 bases are TGTGCCAGCAGCTTAGATGACAGGCTAGCGGGGGCCACCTACAATGAGCAGTTCTTC. Protein sequence: CASSLDDRLAGATYNEQFF.

The V call is TRBV12-3 or TRBV12-4, the J call TRBJ1-2; D possibly corresponds to TRBD1 (6 bases). The CDR3 contains 17 residues. Trimming cost V 4 bases and J 4 bases, with 22 bases left between them. CDR3 sequence: CASSSPGGAGNLYGYTF. CDR3 nucleotide sequence: TGTGCCAGCAGTTCACCCGGGGGGGCAGGGAATCTCTATGGCTACACCTTC.